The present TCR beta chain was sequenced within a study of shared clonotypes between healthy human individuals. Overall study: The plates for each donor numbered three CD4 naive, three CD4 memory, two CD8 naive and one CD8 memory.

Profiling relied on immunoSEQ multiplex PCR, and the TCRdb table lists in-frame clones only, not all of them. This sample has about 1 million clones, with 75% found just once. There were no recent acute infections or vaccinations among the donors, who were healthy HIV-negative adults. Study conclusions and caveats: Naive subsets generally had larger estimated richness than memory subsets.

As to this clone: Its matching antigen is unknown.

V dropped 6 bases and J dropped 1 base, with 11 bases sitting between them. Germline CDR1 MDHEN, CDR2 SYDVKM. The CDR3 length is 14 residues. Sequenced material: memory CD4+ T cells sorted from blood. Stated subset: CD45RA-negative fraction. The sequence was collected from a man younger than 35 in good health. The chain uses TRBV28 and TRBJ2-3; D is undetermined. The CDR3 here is CASSWQAGTDTQYF. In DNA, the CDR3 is TGTGCCAGCAGCTGGCAGGCTGGCACAGATACGCAGTATTTT.